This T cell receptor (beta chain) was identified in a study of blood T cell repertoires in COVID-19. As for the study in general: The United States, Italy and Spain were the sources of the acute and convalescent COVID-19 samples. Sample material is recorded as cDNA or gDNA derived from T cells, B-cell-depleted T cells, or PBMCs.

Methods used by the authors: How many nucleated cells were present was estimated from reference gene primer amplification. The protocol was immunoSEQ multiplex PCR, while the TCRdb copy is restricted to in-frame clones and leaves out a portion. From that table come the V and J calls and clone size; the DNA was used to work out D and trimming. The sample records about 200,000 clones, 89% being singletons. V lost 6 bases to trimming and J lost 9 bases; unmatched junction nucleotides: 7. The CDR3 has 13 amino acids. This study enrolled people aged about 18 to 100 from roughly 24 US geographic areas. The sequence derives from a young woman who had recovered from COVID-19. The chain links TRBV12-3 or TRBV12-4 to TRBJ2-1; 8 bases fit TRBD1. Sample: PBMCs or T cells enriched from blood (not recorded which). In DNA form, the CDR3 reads TGTGCCAGCAGACGTCAGGGGGCTAGTGAGCAGTTCTTC. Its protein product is CASRRQGASEQFF.